The 27 T cell receptor beta chains in this list originate from one sample, sequenced in a study of T cells after yellow fever vaccination. TCRdb recomputed calls from the 5' RACE reads with MiXCR, one row per CDR3 protein. The table includes about 350,000 distinct CDR3 sequences, roughly 8% detected once. The sequencing here drew on PBMCs, taken more than 35 days after the first yellow fever vaccination. These receptors all come from a man aged 18 to 29 who received the YFV17D yellow fever vaccine.

This clonotype was picked up a small number of times. The chain links TRBV4-2 to TRBJ2-5; possibly TRBD1 for D (5 bases). This CDR3 comprises 15 residues. Germline V CDR1 and CDR2: LGHNA, YNFKEQ. V lost 4 bases to trimming and J lost 2 bases, with 14 bases between them. This chain's CDR3 is CASSPYGRDQETQYF. DNA for the CDR3: TGTGCCAGCAGCCCTTACGGCAGGGATCAAGAGACCCAGTACTTC.

The sample holds a few counts of this clonotype. V usage is TRBV29-1 and J usage is TRBJ2-1; 12 bases line up with TRBD2. There are 15 residues in the CDR3. The V gene's germline CDR1 is SQVTM and CDR2 ANQGSEA. With V trimmed by 2 bases and J by 4 bases, 3 bases remained unmatched. DNA for the CDR3: TGCAGCGTTGAAAGACTAGCGGGGGAGTACAATGAGCAGTTCTTC. Its protein is CSVERLAGEYNEQFF.

This clonotype was counted a few times. V usage is TRBV6-2 or TRBV6-3 and J usage is TRBJ2-5; D call uncertain. Germline values: CDR1 MNHEY, CDR2 SVGEGT. Trimming left V 7 bases short and J 5 bases short, with 8 bases between. The CDR3 loop spans 11 amino acids. CDR3 bases: TGTGCCAGCATCCTGGGGGAGACCCAGTACTTC. This codes for CASILGETQYF.

This clonotype was picked up many times. CDR3 amino acids: CSALAGGSSYEQYF. The CDR3 DNA is TGCAGTGCCCTAGCGGGGGGGAGCTCCTACGAGCAGTACTTC. The chain combines TRBV20-1 with TRBJ2-7; 12 bases are a match to TRBD2. The CDR3 is made up of 14 amino acids. V gave up 6 bases and J gave up 0 bases; unmatched junction bases: 3. Germline loops: CDR1 DFQATT, CDR2 SNEGSKA (reference sequence).

The V and J genes are TRBV7-9 and TRBJ1-3; weak D call: TRBD1 (6 bases). The CDR3 consists of 13 residues. The germline gives CDR1 SEHNR, CDR2 FQNEAQ (reference sequence). V lost 10 bases and J 2 bases, leaving 12 bases between the germline ends. Here the CDR3 reads CATITGTGNTIYF. CDR3 in DNA: TGTGCCACCATTACAGGGACTGGAAACACCATATATTTT.

The chain combines TRBV4-1 with TRBJ2-1; 9 bases line up with TRBD1. J gave up 14 bases and V 3 bases, and 8 bases lay outside the gene matches. This CDR3 has 13 amino acids. Germline V gene lookup returns CDR1 MGHRA and CDR2 YSYEKL. Here the CDR3 reads CASSQGQGLSKFF. CDR3 DNA: TGCGCCAGCAGCCAGGGACAGGGTCTCAGTAAGTTCTTC.

This clonotype was observed a handful of times. V and J are TRBV7-9 and TRBJ2-1; no reliable D call. The CDR3 contains 12 residues. The V end was cut by 4 bases, the J end by 9 bases, with 10 bases between. Germline V lookup: CDR1 SEHNR, CDR2 FQNEAQ (reference sequence). CDR3 coding DNA: TGTGCCAGCAGCTGGGGTGCGAGTGAGCAGTTCTTC. Protein sequence: CASSWGASEQFF. The complete variable domain, with remaining parts taken from reference TRBV7-9 and TRBJ2-1, reads DTGVSQNPRHKITKRGQNVTFRCDPISEHNRLYWYRQTLGQGPEFLTYFQNEAQLEKSRLLSDRFSAERPKGSFSTLEIQRTEQGDSAMYLCASSWGASEQFFGPGTRLTVL.

This clonotype was counted at least ten times. The chain employs TRBV18 and TRBJ2-7; 7 bases are shared with TRBD1. Germline CDR1 KGHSH, CDR2 LQKENI. Trimming removed 2 bases from V and 2 bases from J; junction bases left unmatched: 6. CDR3 length: 15 amino acids. CDR3 DNA: TGTGCCAGCTCACCAGGGACAGCCGCAACCTACGAGCAGTACTTC. It specifies CASSPGTAATYEQYF.

This clonotype was counted between two and nine times. The rearrangement uses TRBV4-3 and TRBJ2-3; 13 nucleotides align to TRBD2. The V gene's germline CDR1 is LGHNA and CDR2 YSLEER. Losses at the gene ends were 0 bases for V and 2 bases for J; bases not matched to a gene: 8. This CDR3 region has 19 residues. The CDR3 protein is CASSQETSGGQYPTDTQYF. CDR3 nucleotides: TGCGCCAGCAGCCAAGAGACTAGCGGGGGGCAATATCCCACAGATACGCAGTATTTT.

This clonotype appeared a few times. CDR3 region: CASSQPGARIEGYTF. CDR3 coding DNA: TGTGCCAGCAGCCAGCCGGGGGCGCGAATTGAAGGCTACACCTTC. The V gene is TRBV3-1, the J gene TRBJ1-2, with D maybe TRBD1 (6 bases). CDR1 and CDR2 from the germline V gene are LGHDT and YNNKEL (reference sequence). V lost 3 bases and J 8 bases, leaving 19 bases between the germline ends. This CDR3 contains 15 residues.

The rearrangement links TRBV6-1 to TRBJ2-2, with TRBD1 matching over 7 bases. With V trimmed by 6 bases and J by 4 bases, 11 bases remained unmatched. Germline V gene sequence: CDR1 MNHNS, CDR2 SASEGT. CDR3 length equals 16 residues. The CDR3: CASRTLRQGITGELFF. CDR3 coding DNA: TGTGCCAGCAGGACCCTGAGACAGGGCATCACCGGGGAGCTGTTTTTT.

This clonotype has just a few counts. The chain joins TRBV25-1 to TRBJ2-7, with D possibly being TRBD1 or TRBD2 (7 bases each). Germline lookup yields CDR1 MGHDK and CDR2 SYGVNS. The CDR3 is 15 residues long. V was cut by 4 bases and J by 1 base, with 14 bases left in between. CDR3: CASSGGGGRSYEQYF. As DNA, the CDR3 is TGTGCCAGCAGTGGGGGAGGGGGCCGTTCCTACGAGCAGTACTTC.

This chain links TRBV6-1 with TRBJ1-5; weak D call: TRBD1 (6 bases). Trimming cost V 4 bases and J 7 bases, with 11 bases left between them. Germline lookup yields CDR1 MNHNS and CDR2 SASEGT. This CDR3 has 13 amino acids. The CDR3 here is CASSVWGRQPQHF. The CDR3 DNA reads TGTGCCAGCAGTGTGTGGGGGCGGCAGCCCCAGCATTTT.

This chain connects TRBV20-1 to TRBJ2-5; TRBD2 is a possible D gene (6 bases). Per germline, CDR1 DFQATT and CDR2 SNEGSKA (reference sequence). The CDR3 covers 14 residues. V was cut by 7 bases and J by 5 bases, with 20 bases left in between. The CDR3 DNA reads as TGCAGTGGTCGGAGGGGCAGGGTAGCCGAGACCCAGTACTTC. It codes for CSGRRGRVAETQYF.

This clonotype has more than one count but fewer than ten. V is TRBV4-1 and J is TRBJ1-1; D not resolved. Trimming took 4 bases from V and 6 from J, leaving 24 bases between them. The CDR3 consists of 17 residues. Per germline, CDR1 MGHRA and CDR2 YSYEKL. This CDR3 reads CASSPRFLGLRVAEAFF. The DNA for the CDR3 is TGCGCCAGCAGCCCACGGTTTCTTGGACTGCGCGTAGCTGAAGCTTTCTTT.

This chain connects TRBV20-1 to TRBJ2-1; no firm D call. Germline V gene lookup returns CDR1 DFQATT and CDR2 SNEGSKA (reference sequence). The CDR3 totals 12 residues. V lost 4 bases and J 5 bases, leaving 9 bases between the germline ends. Here the CDR3 DNA reads TGCAGTGCTAATTTGTGGGACAATGAGCAGTTCTTC. Encoded protein: CSANLWDNEQFF.

V usage is TRBV6-5 and J usage is TRBJ2-7; D is unclear. V shed 2 bases and J shed 3 bases, with 2 bases lying between them. The CDR3 totals 11 residues. CDR1 is MNHEY and CDR2 is SVGAGI in the germline V gene. This CDR3 reads CASSYNYEQYF. The CDR3 DNA sequence: TGTGCCAGCAGTTACAACTACGAGCAGTACTTC.

V gene TRBV29-1 combines with J gene TRBJ2-1; 10 nucleotides match TRBD1. The germline gives CDR1 SQVTM, CDR2 ANQGSEA. The CDR3 totals 15 residues. J lost 3 bases, V lost 0 bases, and 2 bases had no gene match. The CDR3 sequence: CSVEEWTGGYNEQFF. The CDR3 nucleotides are TGCAGCGTTGAAGAGTGGACAGGGGGCTACAATGAGCAGTTCTTC.

The chain recombines TRBV11-2 with TRBJ1-3; D uncertain. This CDR3 comprises 16 residues. Deletions cut 5 bases from V and 4 bases from J, with 18 bases between. Germline loops: CDR1 SGHAT, CDR2 FQNNGV. Written as DNA, the CDR3 is TGTGCCAGCAGCCTTGACACTTCCGGGAGGGGAAACACCATATATTTT. Translated: CASSLDTSGRGNTIYF.

This clonotype was counted between two and nine times. The J gene is TRBJ2-3, the V gene TRBV28; TRBD2 might be the D (5 bases). Germline V gene sequence: CDR1 MDHEN, CDR2 SYDVKM. CDR3 length: 15 residues. Trimming stripped 3 bases from V and 0 bases from J, with 10 bases between. CDR3 protein: CASSLGSPSTDTQYF. As DNA, the CDR3 is TGTGCCAGCAGTTTGGGGAGCCCTAGCACAGATACGCAGTATTTT. The entire variable domain, with the rest obtained from reference TRBV28 and TRBJ2-3, is as follows: DVKVTQSSRYLVKRTGEKVFLECVQDMDHENMFWYRQDPGLGLRLIYFSYDVKMKEKGDIPEGYSVSREKKERFSLILESASTNQTSMYLCASSLGSPSTDTQYFGPGTRLTVL.

The gene calls are TRBV4-3 and TRBJ2-6; perhaps TRBD2 as D (6 bases). Germline loops: CDR1 LGHNA, CDR2 YSLEER. With 5 bases removed from V and 0 bases from J, the gap between germline ends came to 11 bases. The CDR3 spans 16 residues. The CDR3 sequence is CASSGGAISGANVLTF. CDR3 DNA: TGCGCCAGCAGCGGAGGGGCGATCTCTGGGGCCAACGTCCTGACTTTC.

The V and J genes are TRBV5-1 and TRBJ2-7, with 7 bases matching TRBD1. Trimming removed 1 base from V and 3 bases from J; junction bases left unmatched: 7. CDR3 length: 15 residues. CDR1 is SGHRS and CDR2 is YFSETQ in the germline V gene. The CDR3 protein is CASSLPGQTFYEQYF. The CDR3 DNA is TGCGCCAGCAGCTTGCCGGGACAGACCTTCTACGAGCAGTACTTC. Full variable domain (missing parts from reference TRBV5-1 and TRBJ2-7): KAGVTQTPRYLIKTRGQQVTLSCSPISGHRSVSWYQQTPGQGLQFLFEYFSETQRNKGNFPGRFSGRQFSNSRSEMNVSTLELGDSALYLCASSLPGQTFYEQYFGPGTRLTVT.

The chain carries TRBV6-2 or TRBV6-3 and TRBJ2-7, with 7 bases identical to TRBD1. The CDR3 spans 17 residues. Germline V lookup: CDR1 MNHEY, CDR2 SVGEGT. V shed 2 bases and J 0 bases; nucleotides not matched to a gene: 10. The chain's CDR3 is CASSYQTASGGSYEQYV. CDR3 coding DNA: TGTGCCAGCAGTTACCAGACAGCTTCAGGGGGCTCCTACGAGCAGTACGTC.

The V call is TRBV6-1, the J call TRBJ2-7; D remains unclear. CDR1 and CDR2 (germline): MNHNS, SASEGT. This CDR3 comprises 14 residues. Trimming pared 1 base from V and 7 bases from J, leaving 14 bases between. Here the CDR3 reads CASSEVGGLREQYV. The CDR3 coding sequence is TGTGCCAGCAGTGAAGTGGGCGGCCTGCGGGAGCAGTACGTC.

The chain joins TRBV2 to TRBJ1-5, with TRBD1 identical over 8 bases. V shed 6 bases, J shed 6 bases, and the junction held 7 bases outside the gene matches. The V gene's germline CDR1 is SNHLY and CDR2 FYNNEI. The CDR3 extends over 14 amino acids. The CDR3 DNA reads TGTGCCAGCAGAGGACAGGGAAGAGCTCAGCCCCAGCATTTT. It is translated as CASRGQGRAQPQHF.

In this sample, this clonotype turned up a few times. This sequence joins TRBV10-3 and TRBJ1-5; TRBD1 aligns across 7 bases. With 4 bases clipped from V and 2 bases from J, the junction kept 5 bases outside the gene matches. Germline assignment: CDR1 ENHRY and CDR2 SYGVKD. The CDR3 runs 15 residues. The CDR3 DNA reads TGTGCCATCAGTGGTAACAGGGGTCGCAATCAGCCCCAGCATTTT. Its translation is CAISGNRGRNQPQHF.

This clonotype was seen more than once but under ten times. V and J are TRBV20-1 and TRBJ2-5, with 12 positions matching TRBD2. Germline V gene data show CDR1 as DFQATT and CDR2 as SNEGSKA (reference sequence). This CDR3 has 14 amino acids. J lost 1 base, V lost 5 bases, and 2 bases had no gene match. For the CDR3, the DNA is TGCAGTGCTTCACTAGCGGGGGGCCAAGAGACCCAGTACTTC. This codes for CSASLAGGQETQYF.